This T cell receptor beta chain was captured by sequencing in a study of blood T cell repertoires in COVID-19. Study in general: Sites in the United States, Italy and Spain provided acute and convalescent COVID-19 samples. T cells, B-cell-depleted T cells, or PBMCs provided the cDNA or gDNA that served as material.

Original processing methods: Amplification with reference gene primers provided the estimates of nucleated cell counts. Profiled with immunoSEQ multiplex PCR; TCRdb holds only in-frame clones, not every one. D and trimming were read from the DNA, whereas the V and J calls and clone size are those reported in that table. The sample holds tens of thousands of clones, about 89% seen once. The V and J ends lost 5 bases and 0 bases, in that order; junction bases with no gene match: 9. The V gene's germline CDR1 is SGHTA and CDR2 FQGTGA. This CDR3 has 16 residues. The V call is TRBV7-3, the J call TRBJ2-7; 8 bases agree with TRBD2. The sequenced sample was peripheral blood. The receptor comes from a man between 70 and 80 years old with active or convalescent COVID-19. The CDR3 DNA reads as TGTGCCAGCAGCCCCCGGGGGGGCCTCAGCTCCTACGAGCAGTACTTC. It yields the protein CASSPRGGLSSYEQYF.